This T cell receptor beta chain was captured in a study of CD8 T cells in Susac syndrome. The CDR3 has 19 amino acids. The V gene's germline CDR1 is MDHEN and CDR2 SYDVKM. With 5 bases removed from V and 7 bases from J, the gap between germline ends came to 27 bases. Sequencing of TCR beta was performed on blood CD8+ and CD4+ T cells. Random hexamers were used to reverse transcribe an amount of about 0.45 to 1 ug RNA. TCRdb analysed the immunoSEQ multiplex PCR reads with MiXCR anew, one entry per CDR3 protein. The data contain 80,000 to 95,000 distinct CDR3 sequences, 94% of them singletons. The source of this sequence is a human donor with Susac syndrome. The material sequenced was CD8+ T cells from PBMCs. The chain has TRBV28 and TRBJ1-6, with a weak D call TRBD1 (6 bases). Here the CDR3 reads CASSPLDTGWFVSNSPLHF. CDR3 bases: TGTGCCAGCAGTCCGTTGGACACAGGGTGGTTCGTCAGCAATTCACCCCTCCACTTT.